This TCR beta chain is from a study of OX40 agonist ivuxolimab in advanced cancers. The protocol was immunoSEQ multiplex PCR, while the TCRdb copy is restricted to in-frame clones and leaves out a portion. In the table there are more than 80,000 clones, around 85% of which are singletons. This clone was recorded a few times. Its antigen is as yet unknown. The same CDR3 is also encoded by other DNA sequences in this sample. Study-wide points: In CD8+ T cells, expanded clones were on average more numerous than in CD4+. By week 6 at 0.1 to 3.0 mg/kg, blood CD4+ and CD8+ T cells had expanded clonally.

The CDR3 has 14 residues. V lost 5 bases and J 3 bases, leaving 15 bases between the germline ends. Looked up from germline, CDR1 is SGHRS and CDR2 is YFSETQ. Sampling of blood occurred at baseline, cycle 4 day 1, and cycle 7 day 1. This TCR was sampled from an adult with an advanced solid tumor such as melanoma, head and neck, liver or kidney cancer. The genes are TRBV5-1 and TRBJ2-7; maybe TRBD1 (5 bases). The sample here was CD4+ or CD8+ T cells sorted from blood, taken in a trial of the OX40 agonist ivuxolimab. As DNA, the CDR3 is TGCGCCAGCAGTCAACCCGGACAAGTCTACGAGCAGTACTTC. Translating gives CASSQPGQVYEQYF. The full variable domain, with the rest looked up from reference TRBV5-1 and TRBJ2-7, is KAGVTQTPRYLIKTRGQQVTLSCSPISGHRSVSWYQQTPGQGLQFLFEYFSETQRNKGNFPGRFSGRQFSNSRSEMNVSTLELGDSALYLCASSQPGQVYEQYFGPGTRLTVT.